The entry below describes one T cell receptor beta chain. This record belongs to a study of shared T cell receptors in the human thymus. TCRdb's copy holds only in-frame clones and misses some; the assay was immunoSEQ multiplex PCR. The sample lists about 380,000 clones; approximately 95% were seen once. V gave up 0 bases and J gave up 2 bases, with 9 bases separating them. Germline lookup yields CDR1 SGHRS and CDR2 YFSETQ. The CDR3 extends over 16 amino acids. The source of this sequence is a human donor. V usage is TRBV5-1 and J usage is TRBJ2-6; no firm D call. Sequencing was performed on thymocytes. The CDR3 DNA follows: TGCGCCAGCAGCTTGGTCTCCGGGCCTGGGGCCAACGTCCTGACTTTC. It translates to CASSLVSGPGANVLTF. Looking up the rest from reference TRBV5-1 and TRBJ2-6 gives the full variable domain: KAGVTQTPRYLIKTRGQQVTLSCSPISGHRSVSWYQQTPGQGLQFLFEYFSETQRNKGNFPGRFSGRQFSNSRSEMNVSTLELGDSALYLCASSLVSGPGANVLTFGAGSRLTVL.